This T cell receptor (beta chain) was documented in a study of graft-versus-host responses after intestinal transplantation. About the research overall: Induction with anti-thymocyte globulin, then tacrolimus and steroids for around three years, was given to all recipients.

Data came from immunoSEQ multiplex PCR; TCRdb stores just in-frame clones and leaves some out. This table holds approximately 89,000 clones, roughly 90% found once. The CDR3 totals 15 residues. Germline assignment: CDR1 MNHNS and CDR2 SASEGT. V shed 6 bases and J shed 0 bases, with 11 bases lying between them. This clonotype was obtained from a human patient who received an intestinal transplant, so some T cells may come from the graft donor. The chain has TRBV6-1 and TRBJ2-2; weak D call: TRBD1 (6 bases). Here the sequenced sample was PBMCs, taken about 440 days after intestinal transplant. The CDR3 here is CASSRGGSNTGELFF. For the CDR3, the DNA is TGTGCCAGCAGCCGAGGGGGATCGAACACCGGGGAGCTGTTTTTT.